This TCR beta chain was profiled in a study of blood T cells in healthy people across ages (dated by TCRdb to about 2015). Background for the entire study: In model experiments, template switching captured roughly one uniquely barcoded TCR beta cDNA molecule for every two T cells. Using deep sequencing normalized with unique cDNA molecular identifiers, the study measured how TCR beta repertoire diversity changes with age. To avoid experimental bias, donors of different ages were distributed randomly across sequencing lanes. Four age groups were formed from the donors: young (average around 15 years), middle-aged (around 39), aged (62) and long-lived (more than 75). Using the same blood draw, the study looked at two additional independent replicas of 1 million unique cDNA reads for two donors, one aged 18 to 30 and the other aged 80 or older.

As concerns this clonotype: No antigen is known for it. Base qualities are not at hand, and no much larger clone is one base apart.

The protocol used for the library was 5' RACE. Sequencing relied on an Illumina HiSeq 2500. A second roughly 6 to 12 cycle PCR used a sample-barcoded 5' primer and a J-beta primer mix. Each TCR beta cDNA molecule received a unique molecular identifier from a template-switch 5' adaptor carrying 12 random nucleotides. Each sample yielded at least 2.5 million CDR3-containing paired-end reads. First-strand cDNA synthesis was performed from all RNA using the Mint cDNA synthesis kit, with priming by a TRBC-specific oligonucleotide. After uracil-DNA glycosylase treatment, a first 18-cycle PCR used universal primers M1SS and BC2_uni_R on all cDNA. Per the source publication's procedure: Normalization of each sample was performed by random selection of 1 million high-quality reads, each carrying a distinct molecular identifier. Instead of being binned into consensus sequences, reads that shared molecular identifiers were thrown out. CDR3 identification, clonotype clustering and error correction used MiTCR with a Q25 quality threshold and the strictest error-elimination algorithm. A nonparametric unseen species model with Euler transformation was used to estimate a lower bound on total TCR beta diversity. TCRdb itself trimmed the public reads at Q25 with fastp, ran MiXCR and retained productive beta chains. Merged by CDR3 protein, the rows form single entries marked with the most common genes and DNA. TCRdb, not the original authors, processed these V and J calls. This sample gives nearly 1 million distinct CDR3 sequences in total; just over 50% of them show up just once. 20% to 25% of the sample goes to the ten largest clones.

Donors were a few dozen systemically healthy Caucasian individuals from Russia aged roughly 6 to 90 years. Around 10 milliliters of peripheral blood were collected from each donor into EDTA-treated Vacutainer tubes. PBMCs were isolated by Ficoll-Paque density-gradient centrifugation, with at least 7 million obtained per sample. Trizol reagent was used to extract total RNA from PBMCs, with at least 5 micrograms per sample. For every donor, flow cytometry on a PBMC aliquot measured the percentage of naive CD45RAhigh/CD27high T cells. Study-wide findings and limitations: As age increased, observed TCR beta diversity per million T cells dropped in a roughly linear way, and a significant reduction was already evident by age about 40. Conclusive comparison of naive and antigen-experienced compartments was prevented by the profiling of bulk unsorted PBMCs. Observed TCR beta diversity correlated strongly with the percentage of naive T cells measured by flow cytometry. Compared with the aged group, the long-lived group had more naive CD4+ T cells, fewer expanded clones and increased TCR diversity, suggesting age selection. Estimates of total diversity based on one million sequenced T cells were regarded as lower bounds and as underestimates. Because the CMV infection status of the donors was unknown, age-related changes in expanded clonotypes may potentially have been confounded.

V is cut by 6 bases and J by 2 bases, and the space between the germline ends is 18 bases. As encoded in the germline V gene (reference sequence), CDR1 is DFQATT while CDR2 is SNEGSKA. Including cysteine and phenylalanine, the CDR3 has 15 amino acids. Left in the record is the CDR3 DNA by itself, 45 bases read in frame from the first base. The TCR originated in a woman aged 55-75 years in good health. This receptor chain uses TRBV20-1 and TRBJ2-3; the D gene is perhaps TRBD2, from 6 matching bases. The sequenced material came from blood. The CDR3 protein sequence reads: CSAVSGVDSTDTQYF. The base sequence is TGCAGTGCCGTATCGGGGGTGGATTCCACAGATACGCAGTATTTT.